This T cell receptor beta chain was recovered during a study of blood T cell repertoires in COVID-19. Profiling relied on immunoSEQ multiplex PCR, and the TCRdb table lists in-frame clones only, not all of them. The sample consists of some 190,000 clones, roughly 82% of them appearing once. V gave up 5 bases and J gave up 7 bases, with 11 bases separating them. This CDR3 has 12 residues. Per the germline V gene, CDR1 is SGHVS and CDR2 is FQNEAQ. The sequence was obtained from a woman aged 55-75 years with COVID-19, enrolled during active disease. The chain carries TRBV7-8 and TRBJ2-5; no clear D gene. Material for sequencing was peripheral blood. The CDR3 sequence is CASSPFGATQYF. The CDR3 bases are TGTGCCAGCAGCCCCTTCGGTGCGACCCAGTACTTC. Full variable domain (missing parts from reference TRBV7-8 and TRBJ2-5): GAGVSQSPRYKVAKRGQDVALRCDPISGHVSLFWYQQALGQGPEFLTYFQNEAQLDKSGLPSDRFFAERPEGSVSTLKIQRTQQEDSAVYLCASSPFGATQYFGPGTRLLVL.